Shown below are 2 T cell receptor beta chains from a single sample sequenced in a study of T cells in localized non-small cell lung cancer. Measured with immunoSEQ multiplex PCR; TCRdb has only the in-frame clones, and not every one. The sample holds 30,000 to 35,000 clones, about 89% seen once. The material was peripheral blood, obtained before any cancer treatment. The receptors here all came from a female donor of 60 years or more with stage I lung adenocarcinoma.

The chain joins TRBV6-1 to TRBJ2-5, with D perhaps matching TRBD1 or TRBD2 (5 bases each). The CDR3 is made up of 16 amino acids. Germline V gives CDR1 MNHNS, CDR2 SASEGT. Trimming removed 3 bases from V and 4 bases from J, with 18 bases in between. CDR3 residues: CASSDYGVGVRETQYF. The DNA of the CDR3 is TGTGCCAGCAGTGATTACGGGGTAGGGGTACGAGAGACCCAGTACTTC.

The chain is built from TRBV6-4 and TRBJ2-3; no clear D gene. Germline V lookup: CDR1 MRHNA, CDR2 SNTAGT. Trimming shortened V by 2 bases and J by 0 bases, and 3 bases separated the two germline ends. The CDR3 is 13 residues long. As DNA, the CDR3 is TGTGCCAGCAGTGACGGTAGCACAGATACGCAGTATTTT. Translation gives CASSDGSTDTQYF.